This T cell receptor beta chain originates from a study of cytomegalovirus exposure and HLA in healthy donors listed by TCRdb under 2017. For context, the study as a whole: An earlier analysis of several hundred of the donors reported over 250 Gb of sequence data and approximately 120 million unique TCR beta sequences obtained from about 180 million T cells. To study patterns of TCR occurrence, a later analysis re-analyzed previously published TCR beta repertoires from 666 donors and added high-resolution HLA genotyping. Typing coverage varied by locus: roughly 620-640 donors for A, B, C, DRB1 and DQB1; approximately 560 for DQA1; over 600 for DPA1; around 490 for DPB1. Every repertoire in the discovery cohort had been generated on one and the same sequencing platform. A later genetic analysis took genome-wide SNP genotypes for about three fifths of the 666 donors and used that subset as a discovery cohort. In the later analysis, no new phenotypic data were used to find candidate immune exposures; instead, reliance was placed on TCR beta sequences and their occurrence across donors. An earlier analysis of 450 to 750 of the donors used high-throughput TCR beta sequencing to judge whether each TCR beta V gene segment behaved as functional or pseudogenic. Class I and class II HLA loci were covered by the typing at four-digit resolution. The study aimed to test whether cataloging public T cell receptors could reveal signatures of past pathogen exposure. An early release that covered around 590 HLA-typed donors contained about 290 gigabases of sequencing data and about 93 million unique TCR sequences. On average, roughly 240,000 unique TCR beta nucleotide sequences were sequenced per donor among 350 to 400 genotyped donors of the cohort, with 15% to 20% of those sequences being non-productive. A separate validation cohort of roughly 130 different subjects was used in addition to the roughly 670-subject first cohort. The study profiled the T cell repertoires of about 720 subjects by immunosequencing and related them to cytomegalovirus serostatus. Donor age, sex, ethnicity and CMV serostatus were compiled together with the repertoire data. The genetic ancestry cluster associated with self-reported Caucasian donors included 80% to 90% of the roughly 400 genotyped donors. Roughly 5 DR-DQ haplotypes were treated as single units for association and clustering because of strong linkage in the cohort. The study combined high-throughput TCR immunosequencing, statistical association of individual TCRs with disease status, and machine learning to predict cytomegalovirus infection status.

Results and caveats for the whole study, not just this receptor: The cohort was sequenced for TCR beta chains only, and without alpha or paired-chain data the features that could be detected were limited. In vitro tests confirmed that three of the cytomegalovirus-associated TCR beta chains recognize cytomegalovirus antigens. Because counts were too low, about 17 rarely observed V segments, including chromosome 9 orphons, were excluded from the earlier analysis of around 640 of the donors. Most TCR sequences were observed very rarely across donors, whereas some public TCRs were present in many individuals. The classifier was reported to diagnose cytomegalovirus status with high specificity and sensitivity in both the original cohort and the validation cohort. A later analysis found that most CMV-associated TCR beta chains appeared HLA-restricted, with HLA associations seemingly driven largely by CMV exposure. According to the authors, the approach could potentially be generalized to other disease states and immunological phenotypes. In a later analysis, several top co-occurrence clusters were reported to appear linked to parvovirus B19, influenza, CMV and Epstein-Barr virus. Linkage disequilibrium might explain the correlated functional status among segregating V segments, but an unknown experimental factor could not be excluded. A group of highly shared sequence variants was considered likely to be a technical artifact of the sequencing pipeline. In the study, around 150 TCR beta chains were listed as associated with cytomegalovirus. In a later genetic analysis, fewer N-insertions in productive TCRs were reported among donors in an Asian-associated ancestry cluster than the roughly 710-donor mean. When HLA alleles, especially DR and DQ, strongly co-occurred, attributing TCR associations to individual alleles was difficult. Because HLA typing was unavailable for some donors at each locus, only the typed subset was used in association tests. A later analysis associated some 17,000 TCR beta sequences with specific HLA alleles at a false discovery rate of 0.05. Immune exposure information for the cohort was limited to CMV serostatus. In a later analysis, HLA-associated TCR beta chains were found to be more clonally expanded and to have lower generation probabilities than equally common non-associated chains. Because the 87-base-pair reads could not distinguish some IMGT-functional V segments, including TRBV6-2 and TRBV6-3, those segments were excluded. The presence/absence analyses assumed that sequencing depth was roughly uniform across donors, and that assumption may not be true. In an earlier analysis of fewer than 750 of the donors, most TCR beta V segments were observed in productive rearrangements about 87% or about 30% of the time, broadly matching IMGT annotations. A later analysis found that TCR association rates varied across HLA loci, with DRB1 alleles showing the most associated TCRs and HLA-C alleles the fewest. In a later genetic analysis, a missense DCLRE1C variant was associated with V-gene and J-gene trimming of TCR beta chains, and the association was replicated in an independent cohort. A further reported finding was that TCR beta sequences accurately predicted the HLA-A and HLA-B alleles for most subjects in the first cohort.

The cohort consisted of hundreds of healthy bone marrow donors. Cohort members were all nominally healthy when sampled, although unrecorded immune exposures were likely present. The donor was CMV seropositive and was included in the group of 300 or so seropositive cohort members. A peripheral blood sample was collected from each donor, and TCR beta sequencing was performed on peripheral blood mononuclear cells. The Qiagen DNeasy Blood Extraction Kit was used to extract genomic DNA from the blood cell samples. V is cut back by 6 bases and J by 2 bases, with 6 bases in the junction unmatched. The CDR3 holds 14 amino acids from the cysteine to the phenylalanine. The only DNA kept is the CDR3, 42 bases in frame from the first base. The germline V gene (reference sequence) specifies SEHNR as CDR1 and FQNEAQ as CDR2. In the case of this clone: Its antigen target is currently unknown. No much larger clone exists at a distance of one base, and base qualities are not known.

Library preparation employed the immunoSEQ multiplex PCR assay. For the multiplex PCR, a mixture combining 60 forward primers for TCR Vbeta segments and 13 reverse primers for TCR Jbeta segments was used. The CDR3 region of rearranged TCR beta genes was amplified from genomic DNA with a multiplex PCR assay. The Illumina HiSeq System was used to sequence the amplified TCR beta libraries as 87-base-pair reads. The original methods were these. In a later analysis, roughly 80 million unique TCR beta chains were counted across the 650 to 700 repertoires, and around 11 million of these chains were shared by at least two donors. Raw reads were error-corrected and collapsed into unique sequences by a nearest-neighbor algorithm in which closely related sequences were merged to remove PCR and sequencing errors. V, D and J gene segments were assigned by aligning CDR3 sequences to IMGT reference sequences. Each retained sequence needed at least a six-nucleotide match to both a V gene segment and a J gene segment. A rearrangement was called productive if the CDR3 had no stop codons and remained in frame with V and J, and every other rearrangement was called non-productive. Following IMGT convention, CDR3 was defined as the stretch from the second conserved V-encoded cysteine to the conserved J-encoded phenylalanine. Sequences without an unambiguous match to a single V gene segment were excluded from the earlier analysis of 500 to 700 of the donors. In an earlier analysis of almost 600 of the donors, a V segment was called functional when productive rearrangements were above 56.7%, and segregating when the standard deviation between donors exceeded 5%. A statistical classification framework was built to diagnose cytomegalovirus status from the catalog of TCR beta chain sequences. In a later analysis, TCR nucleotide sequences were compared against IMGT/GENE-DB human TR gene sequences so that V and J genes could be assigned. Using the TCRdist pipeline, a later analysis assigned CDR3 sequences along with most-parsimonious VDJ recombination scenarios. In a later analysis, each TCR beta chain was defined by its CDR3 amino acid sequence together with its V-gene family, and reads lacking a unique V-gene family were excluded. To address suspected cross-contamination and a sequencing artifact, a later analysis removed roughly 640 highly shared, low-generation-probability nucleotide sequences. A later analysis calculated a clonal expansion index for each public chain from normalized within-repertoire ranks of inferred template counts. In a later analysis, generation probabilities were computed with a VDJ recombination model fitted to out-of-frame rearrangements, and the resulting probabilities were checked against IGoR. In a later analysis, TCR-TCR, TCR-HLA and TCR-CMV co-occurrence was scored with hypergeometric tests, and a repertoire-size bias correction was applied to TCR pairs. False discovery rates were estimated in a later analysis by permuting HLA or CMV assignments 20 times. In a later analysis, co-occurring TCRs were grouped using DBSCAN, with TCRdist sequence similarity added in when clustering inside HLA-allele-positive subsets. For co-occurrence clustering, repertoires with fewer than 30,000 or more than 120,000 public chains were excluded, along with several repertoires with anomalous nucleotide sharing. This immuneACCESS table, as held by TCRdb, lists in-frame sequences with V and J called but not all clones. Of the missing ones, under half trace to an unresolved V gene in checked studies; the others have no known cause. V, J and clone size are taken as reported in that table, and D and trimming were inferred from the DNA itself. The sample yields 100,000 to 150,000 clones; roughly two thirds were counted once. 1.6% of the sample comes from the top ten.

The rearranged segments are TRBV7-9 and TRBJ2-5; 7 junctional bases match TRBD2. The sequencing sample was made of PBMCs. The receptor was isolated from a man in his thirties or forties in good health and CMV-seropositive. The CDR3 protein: CASSYTSAQETQYF. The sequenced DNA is TGTGCCAGCAGTTACACTAGCGCTCAAGAGACCCAGTACTTC.